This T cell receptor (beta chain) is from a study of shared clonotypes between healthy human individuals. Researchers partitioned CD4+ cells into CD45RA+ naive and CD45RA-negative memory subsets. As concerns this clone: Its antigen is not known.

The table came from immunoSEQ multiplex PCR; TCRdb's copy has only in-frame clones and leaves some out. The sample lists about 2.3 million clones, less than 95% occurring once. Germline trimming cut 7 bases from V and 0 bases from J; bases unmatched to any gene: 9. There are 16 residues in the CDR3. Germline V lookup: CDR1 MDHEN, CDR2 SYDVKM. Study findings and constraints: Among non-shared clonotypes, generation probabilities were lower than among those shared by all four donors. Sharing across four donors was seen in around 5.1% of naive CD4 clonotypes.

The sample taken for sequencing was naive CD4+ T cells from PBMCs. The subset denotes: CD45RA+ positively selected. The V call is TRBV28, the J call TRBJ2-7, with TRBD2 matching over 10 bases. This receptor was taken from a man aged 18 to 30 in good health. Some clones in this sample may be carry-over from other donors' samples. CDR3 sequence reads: CASTPQLAGLSYEQYF. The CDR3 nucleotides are TGTGCCAGCACTCCCCAACTAGCGGGACTCTCCTACGAGCAGTACTTC.